This T cell receptor (beta chain) derives from a study of T cells in Graves' hyperthyroidism and ophthalmopathy. This clonotype was seen only a few times. The CDR3 loop spans 17 amino acids. The J segment lost 6 bases and the V segment lost 3 bases, leaving 11 bases of the junction unmatched. Germline V gives CDR1 LGHNT, CDR2 FRNRAP. RNA transcripts served as the template for amplifying TCR beta CDR3 regions. An initial round of RT-PCR targeting the TCR CDR3 relied on the HTBI primer set. In TCRdb, the multiplex PCR reads were re-called with MiXCR into one record per CDR3 protein. The data show about 700,000 distinct CDR3 sequences, around 13% seen once.

This chain connects TRBV12-5 to TRBJ2-5; 12 bases are shared with TRBD1. The sequencing sample was made of blood. This receptor was identified in a woman in her late teens or twenties with Graves' hyperthyroidism. As DNA, the CDR3 is TGTGCTAGTGGTTTATCAGGGACAGGGGGCACGAGTCAGACCCAGTACTTC. Its translation is CASGLSGTGGTSQTQYF.